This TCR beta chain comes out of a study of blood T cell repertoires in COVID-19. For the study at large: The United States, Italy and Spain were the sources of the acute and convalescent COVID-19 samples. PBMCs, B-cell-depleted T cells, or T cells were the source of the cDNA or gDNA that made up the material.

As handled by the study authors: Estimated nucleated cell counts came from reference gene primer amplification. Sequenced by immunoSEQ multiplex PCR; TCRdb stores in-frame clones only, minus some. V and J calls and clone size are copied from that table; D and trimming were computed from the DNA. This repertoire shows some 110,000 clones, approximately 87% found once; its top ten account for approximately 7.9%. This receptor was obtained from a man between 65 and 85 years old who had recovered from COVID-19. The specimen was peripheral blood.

The CDR3 spells CASSAGGGFDYEQYF. CDR3 bases: TGCGCCAGCAGCGCAGGGGGCGGCTTTGACTACGAGCAGTACTTC. This chain joins TRBV5-1 and TRBJ2-7; 8 nucleotides agree with TRBD1. The CDR3 sequence is 15 residues long. Trimming took 4 bases from V and 3 from J; bases not matched to a gene: 9. In germline, CDR1 is SGHRS, CDR2 YFSETQ.